The next 12 T cell receptor beta chains were all read from a single sample in a study of shared clonotypes between healthy human individuals (dated by TCRdb to the early 2020s). The library was generated by the immunoSEQ multiplex PCR assay. The immuneACCESS repertoire file appears here via TCRdb, limited to in-frame rearrangements. These files lack a portion of the clones; in checked studies, under half of the deficit traces to unresolved V genes, and the cause of the others is not known. This sample holds 2 million to 2.5 million clones; approximately 93% were observed only once. The ten top clones hold under 0.45% of the sample. Sequences were obtained from naive CD4+ T cells from PBMCs. The cell subset or site tag for this specimen amounts to: CD45RA+ positively selected. The receptor source for this set is a young man in good health. Some clones in this sample may be carry-over from other donors' samples.

The CDR3 protein is CAWSPSGGELFF. In nucleotides, the CDR3 is TGTGCCTGGAGTCCGAGTGGGGGGGAGCTGTTTTTT. The chain carries TRBV30 and TRBJ2-2; the D is unclear. Between the trimmed V and J ends, which lost 2 bases and 8 bases, there was a span of 9 bases. The CDR3 length is 12 residues. Per the germline V gene, CDR1 is GTSNPN and CDR2 is SVGIG (reference sequence).

The chain is built from TRBV28 and TRBJ1-2, with 8 nucleotides matching TRBD1. Germline-derived CDR1 and CDR2 are MDHEN and SYDVKM. This CDR3 has 13 residues. With V trimmed by 7 bases and J by 4 bases, 5 bases remained unmatched. DNA for the CDR3: TGTGCCAGCATTGACAGGGGCTCCTATGGCTACACCTTC. Translated: CASIDRGSYGYTF.

The chain links TRBV7-2 to TRBJ2-1; 7 positions agree with TRBD1. Germline CDR1 SGHTA, CDR2 FQGNSA. Germline trimming cut 5 bases from V and 2 bases from J; bases unmatched to any gene: 6. The CDR3 length is 15 residues. The CDR3 nucleotides are TGTGCCAGCAGCGCAGACAGGGCTGCCTACAATGAGCAGTTCTTC. Amino acids: CASSADRAAYNEQFF.

On this clone itself: Other nucleotide sequences in the sample specify the same CDR3. The V gene is TRBV18, the J gene TRBJ2-7; 13 bases line up with TRBD2. Germline values: CDR1 KGHSH, CDR2 LQKENI. After removal of 5 bases from V and 2 bases from J, the junction contained 3 bases not matched to a gene. The CDR3 is made up of 15 amino acids. CDR3 nucleotide sequence: TGTGCCAGCTCAGAGGGACTAGCGGGAACCTACGAGCAGTACTTC. Amino acids: CASSEGLAGTYEQYF. Full variable domain (rest looked up from reference TRBV18 and TRBJ2-7): NAGVMQNPRHLVRRRGQEARLRCSPMKGHSHVYWYRQLPEEGLKFMVYLQKENIIDESGMPKERFSAEFPKEGPSILRIQQVVRGDSAAYFCASSEGLAGTYEQYFGPGTRLTVT.

The rearrangement links TRBV9 to TRBJ2-7, with D unclear. CDR3 length: 17 residues. Germline assignment: CDR1 SGDLS and CDR2 YYNGEE. Trimming shortened V by 3 bases and J by 0 bases, and 19 bases separated the two germline ends. CDR3 nucleotides: TGTGCCAGCAGCGCCCATGGGAACGATGCTAGCTCCTACGAGCAGTACTTC. Residues: CASSAHGNDASSYEQYF.

CDR3 region: CASSPVDRATDTQYF. The CDR3 DNA is TGCGCCAGCAGCCCGGTTGACAGGGCGACAGATACGCAGTATTTT. The rearrangement uses TRBV5-1 and TRBJ2-3; 7 bases are a match to TRBD1. Germline V lookup: CDR1 SGHRS, CDR2 YFSETQ. Trimming cost V 4 bases and J 3 bases; bases outside gene matches: 8. The CDR3 totals 15 residues.

The chain combines TRBV5-1 with TRBJ1-1; no firm D call. Deletions cut 0 bases from V and 3 bases from J, with 12 bases between. The CDR3 sequence is 15 residues long. Germline loops: CDR1 SGHRS, CDR2 YFSETQ. CDR3: CASSLGARLYTEAFF. Written as DNA, the CDR3 is TGCGCCAGCAGCTTGGGGGCTAGGCTCTACACTGAAGCTTTCTTT.

V usage is TRBV4-1 and J usage is TRBJ1-2; 8 bases fit TRBD1. Germline-derived CDR1 and CDR2 are MGHRA and YSYEKL. The trim removed 4 bases at V and 8 bases at J, leaving 9 bases unmatched. The CDR3 covers 14 residues. CDR3: CASSRQGSYLGYTF. CDR3 nucleotides: TGCGCCAGCAGCCGACAGGGGAGTTATTTGGGCTACACCTTC.

This clone is a singleton in its sample. The identical CDR3 is also encoded by other nucleotide sequences in the sample. V gene TRBV5-1 combines with J gene TRBJ2-2, with a possible D match to TRBD2 (5 bases). Germline loops: CDR1 SGHRS, CDR2 YFSETQ. V lost 7 bases and J lost 4, with 14 bases in between. The CDR3 is 14 residues long. CDR3 sequence: CASSGGGSTGELFF. The CDR3 DNA is TGCGCCAGCTCCGGAGGCGGTTCCACCGGGGAGCTGTTTTTT.

Regarding this clone: The sample holds other DNA sequences that translate to the same CDR3. The chain links TRBV28 to TRBJ2-7; D is unclear. The germline gives CDR1 MDHEN, CDR2 SYDVKM. Trimming removed 8 bases at V and 2 bases at J, with 7 bases between. CDR3 length equals 11 residues. CDR3 residues: CASGPPYEQYF. CDR3 nucleotides: TGTGCCAGCGGGCCTCCCTACGAGCAGTACTTC. Full variable domain (outside the CDR3, taken from reference TRBV28 and TRBJ2-7): DVKVTQSSRYLVKRTGEKVFLECVQDMDHENMFWYRQDPGLGLRLIYFSYDVKMKEKGDIPEGYSVSREKKERFSLILESASTNQTSMYLCASGPPYEQYFGPGTRLTVT.

The rearrangement joins TRBV7-3 to TRBJ2-2, with D unclear. Trimming left V 5 bases short and J 7 bases short, with 11 bases between. Germline loops: CDR1 SGHTA, CDR2 FQGTGA. CDR3 length: 13 residues. The CDR3 region is CASSQEPSGELFF. CDR3 DNA: TGTGCCAGCAGCCAGGAACCAAGCGGGGAGCTGTTTTTT.

V is TRBV6-5 and J is TRBJ2-1; D uncertain. V lost 6 bases, J lost 0 bases, and 12 bases lay in between. CDR3 length: 15 amino acids. CDR1 is MNHEY and CDR2 is SVGAGI in the germline V gene. CDR3 DNA: TGTGCCAGCAGACTCGACGGTCGCTCCTACAATGAGCAGTTCTTC. Its protein is CASRLDGRSYNEQFF.